Listed here is a single T cell receptor beta chain. The data stem from a study of long-term antiretroviral therapy in people with HIV. Survey level was the resolution at which the v3.0 immunoSEQ assay ran. The table came from immunoSEQ multiplex PCR; TCRdb's copy has only in-frame clones and leaves some out. The sample records under 25,000 clones, around 75% being singletons. Germline V gives CDR1 MNHNY, CDR2 SVGAGI (reference sequence). The CDR3 is 16 residues long. J gave up 5 bases and V 5 bases, and 10 bases lay outside the gene matches. This chain uses TRBV6-6 with TRBJ1-5; 9 bases match TRBD1. The source material was unsorted PBMCs, sampled 0.5 years before starting antiretroviral therapy. The receptor was derived from a man between 18 and 29 years old with HIV. CDR3 protein: CASSPGGTGTHQPQHF. CDR3 DNA: TGTGCCAGCAGTCCGGGCGGGACAGGGACTCATCAGCCCCAGCATTTT.